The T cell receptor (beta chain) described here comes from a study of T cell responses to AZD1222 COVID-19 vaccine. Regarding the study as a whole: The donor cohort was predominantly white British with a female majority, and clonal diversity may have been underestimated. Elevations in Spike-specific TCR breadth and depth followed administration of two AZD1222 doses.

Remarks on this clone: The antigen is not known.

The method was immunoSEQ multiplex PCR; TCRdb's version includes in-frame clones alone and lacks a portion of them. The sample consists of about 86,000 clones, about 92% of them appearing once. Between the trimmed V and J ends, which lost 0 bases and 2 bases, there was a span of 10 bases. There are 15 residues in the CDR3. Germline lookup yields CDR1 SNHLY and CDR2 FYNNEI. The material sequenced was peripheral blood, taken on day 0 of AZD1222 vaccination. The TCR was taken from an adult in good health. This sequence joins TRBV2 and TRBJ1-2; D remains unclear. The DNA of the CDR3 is TGTGCCAGCAGTGAAGCGCGGCGGGAGAACTATGGCTACACCTTC. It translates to CASSEARRENYGYTF.